These 5 T cell receptor beta chains were sequenced from one sample in a study of blood T cell repertoires in COVID-19 (dated by TCRdb to 2020 to 2021). The method behind the library was the immunoSEQ multiplex PCR assay. TCRdb limited this immuneACCESS table to in-frame rearrangements with V and J called. A share of clones is missing; checked studies link under half to unresolved V genes, and the rest is unexplained. This sample gives approximately 67,000 clones in total; around 82% of them show up just once. The biggest ten clones account for roughly 6.7% of the sample. Material for sequencing was peripheral blood. The receptors here all came from a man in his 60s with acute or convalescent COVID-19.

For the CDR3, the DNA is TGTGCCAGCAGCCAAGATGAGTCCCAGCCAGGGAGGTCGACCACCGGGGAGCTGTTTTTT. This codes for CASSQDESQPGRSTTGELFF. The chain links TRBV4-2 to TRBJ2-2; D perhaps matches TRBD2 (6 bases). The CDR3 sequence is 20 residues long. The germline V gene has CDR1 LGHNA and CDR2 YNFKEQ. Trimming removed 0 bases at V and 4 bases at J, with 24 bases between.

The CDR3 region is CASSPVGSYGYTF. DNA of the CDR3: TGTGCCAGCAGCCCCGTGGGCAGCTATGGCTACACCTTC. This chain links TRBV25-1 with TRBJ1-2, with D unresolved. Trimming stripped 6 bases from V and 4 bases from J, with 12 bases between. CDR3 size: 13 residues. The germline V gene has CDR1 MGHDK and CDR2 SYGVNS.

The chain has TRBV19 and TRBJ2-1; D possibly corresponds to TRBD2 (6 bases). Germline V gives CDR1 LNHDA, CDR2 SQIVND (reference sequence). V was trimmed by 5 bases and J by 1 base, leaving 18 bases between them. The CDR3 is 17 residues long. CDR3 DNA sequence: TGTGCCAGTAGTTCCCGACTAGTAGGGGCTTCCTACAATGAGCAGTTCTTC. Protein product: CASSSRLVGASYNEQFF. Full variable domain (outside the CDR3, taken from reference TRBV19 and TRBJ2-1): DGGITQSPKYLFRKEGQNVTLSCEQNLNHDAMYWYRQDPGQGLRLIYYSQIVNDFQKGDIAEGYSVSREKKESFPLTVTSAQKNPTAFYLCASSSRLVGASYNEQFFGPGTRLTVL.

V is TRBV15 and J is TRBJ1-5; 7 bases match TRBD1. The CDR3 contains 17 residues. Germline V gene sequence: CDR1 LNHNV, CDR2 YYDKDF (reference sequence). The V and J ends lost 2 bases and 5 bases, in that order; junction bases with no gene match: 12. CDR3 nucleotides: TGTGCCACCAGCAGACCTCTGTCGGGACAGCAGCATCAGCCCCAGCATTTT. Translation: CATSRPLSGQQHQPQHF.

V usage is TRBV7-8 and J usage is TRBJ2-1, with 7 positions matching TRBD1. The CDR3 is 16 amino acids. The germline V gene has CDR1 SGHVS and CDR2 FQNEAQ. V shed 5 bases and J 9 bases; nucleotides not matched to a gene: 16. The CDR3 DNA reads as TGTGCCAGCAGCAGAACGGACAGGCCGGGATTTTTTGAGCAGTTCTTC. It codes for CASSRTDRPGFFEQFF. Complete variable domain (other parts from reference TRBV7-8 and TRBJ2-1): GAGVSQSPRYKVAKRGQDVALRCDPISGHVSLFWYQQALGQGPEFLTYFQNEAQLDKSGLPSDRFFAERPEGSVSTLKIQRTQQEDSAVYLCASSRTDRPGFFEQFFGPGTRLTVL.